What follows are 11 T cell receptor beta chains derived from one specimen sequenced in a study of tumor and adjacent non-tumor tissue in lung cancer listed by TCRdb under 2018. Library preparation used multiplex PCR. Sequencing used an Illumina HiSeq 2500. TCRbeta libraries were built by three rounds of nested PCR using primers (Table S4), following protocols modified from ARM-PCR. The public reads were quality trimmed at Q25 with fastp and then assembled into clones with MiXCR by TCRdb, keeping productive beta chains. Each record represents a unique CDR3 protein, reported with the most common genes and DNA among its rows. This sample comprises 70,000 to 90,000 distinct CDR3 sequences, over 80% of them detected only once. The biggest ten clones account for about an eighth of the sample. RNA was isolated from bulk unsorted tissue, and RNA quality was assessed with a NanoDrop ND-1000 and an Agilent 2100.

Sequencing was done on a sample of lung tumor tissue. All receptors derive from a woman between 45 and 65 years old with non-small cell lung cancer.

The genes are TRBV6-6 and TRBJ2-3; maybe TRBD2 (5 bases). The CDR3 has 13 residues. Germline assignment: CDR1 MNHNY and CDR2 SVGAGI (reference sequence). The V end lost 10 bases, the J end lost 5 bases, and 16 bases lay between the germline ends. The chain's CDR3 is CANTAGYLDTQYF. CDR3 in DNA: TGTGCCAACACTGCGGGTTATTTAGATACGCAGTATTTT.

This clonotype was recorded at least ten times. This chain links TRBV4-2 with TRBJ1-2; D gene ambiguous. Germline V CDR1 and CDR2: LGHNA, YNFKEQ. Trimming took 0 bases from V and 4 from J, leaving 12 bases between them. The CDR3 totals 15 residues. CDR3 nucleotide sequence: TGTGCCAGCAGCCAAGATCTGGAAGGCACCTATGGCTACACCTTC. The encoded protein is CASSQDLEGTYGYTF.

This clonotype was found a few times. At one end the junction does not follow the germline gene, possibly because of a read error. This chain uses TRBV20-1 with TRBJ1-2; D not resolved. This CDR3 contains 15 residues. The germline CDR1 and CDR2 sequences are DFQATT and SNEGSKA (reference sequence). The CDR3 DNA is TGCAGTGCTAGAGATTCCGGACTGAGCAACTATGACTACACCTTC. Protein product: CSARDSGLSNYDYTF.

As concerns this clonotype: The missing conserved phenylalanine or tryptophan at the end of this CDR3 makes a read error likely. Because the CDR3's place on the DNA is in doubt, the DNA is left out and the CDR3 is given as listed by TCRdb. CDR3 amino acids: CSSSQEWTGGEFS. The rearrangement links TRBV4-1 to TRBJ2-1; no check of the table's D call, TRBD1, against the DNA was made. The CDR3 spans 13 residues, counting both ends. The germline V gene encodes CDR1 MGHRA and CDR2 YSYEKL.

As to this clonotype: At one end, the junction sequence differs from germline, possibly due to a read error. V gene TRBV2 combines with J gene TRBJ1-1; the D gene is possibly TRBD1 (5 bases). Looked up from germline, CDR1 is SNHLY and CDR2 is FYNNEI. The CDR3 runs to 15 residues. The CDR3 here is CVSSEGQGRNTEGFF. The CDR3 DNA follows: TGTGTCAGCAGTGAGGGGCAGGGCCGAAACACTGAAGGTTTCTTT.

Worth noting for this clonotype: One end of the junction fails to match germline, which may point to a read error. The CDR3, as DNA: TGTGACAGCAGTTACTCGGCCGGCTGCAATGAGCAGTTCTTC. This sequence encodes CDSSYSAGCNEQFF. The chain uses TRBV6-2 or TRBV6-3 and TRBJ2-1; D not resolved. The CDR3 contains 14 residues. Germline V lookup: CDR1 MNHEY, CDR2 SVGEGT.

The chain has TRBV29-1 and TRBJ2-1; 9 bases fit TRBD2. The CDR3 is 14 residues long. J was trimmed by 12 bases and V by 5 bases; bases with no gene match: 14. Germline V lookup: CDR1 SQVTM, CDR2 ANQGSEA. CDR3 coding DNA: TGCAGCGTTTATAGCGGGAGTCCCTATATTGGGCAGTTCTTC. Its protein product is CSVYSGSPYIGQFF.

The chain carries TRBV29-1 and TRBJ1-5, with a tentative D call TRBD1 (6 bases). The J call is uncertain, as TRBJ2-3 better fits the DNA end. The CDR3 covers 13 residues. Germline lookup yields CDR1 SQVTM and CDR2 ANQGSEA. CDR3 DNA: TGCAGCGTTGCAGGGGCTGGTAATCAGCCCCAGTATTTT. Translated: CSVAGAGNQPQYF.

The J gene is TRBJ2-3, the V gene TRBV29-1; TRBD2 might be the D (5 bases). Germline assignment: CDR1 SQVTM and CDR2 ANQGSEA. The CDR3 length is 13 residues. Here the CDR3 DNA reads TGCAAAGTTGACCGGGATAGCACAGATACGCAGTATTTT. Its protein is CKVDRDSTDTQYF.

Comment on this clonotype: The conserved phenylalanine or tryptophan is not found at the CDR3 terminus, so this likely reflects a read error. The V gene is TRBV28, the J gene TRBJ2-1; no clear D. The V gene's germline CDR1 is MDHEN and CDR2 SYDVKM. Trimming cost V 3 bases and J 0 bases, with 9 bases left between them. The CDR3 covers 15 residues. CDR3 loop: CASSLAYSSYNEQFL. In DNA, the CDR3 is TGTGCCAGCAGTTTGGCGTATAGCTCCTACAATGAGCAGTTCTTA.

The V call is TRBV28, the J call TRBJ2-5, with a possible D match to TRBD1 (6 bases). Germline loops: CDR1 MDHEN, CDR2 SYDVKM. The CDR3 is made up of 15 amino acids. V lost 5 bases and J lost 0, with 13 bases in between. The CDR3 reads CASSVATGNQETQYF. The CDR3 bases are TGTGCCAGCAGTGTAGCGACAGGAAACCAAGAGACCCAGTACTTC.